These 2 T cell receptor beta chains were all obtained from the same sample, sequenced in a study of T cell clonality in common variable immunodeficiency. Repertoires were generated with immunoSEQ multiplex PCR, while TCRdb's copy carries only in-frame clones and drops some. The sample holds 35,000 or so clones, and no clone turns up only once. Input material: peripheral blood mononuclear cells. These receptors originate from a person aged 18 to 70 in good health.

This clone was recorded many times. The CDR3 extends 3 residues past the end of the read, so its final part is completed from the germline J gene. This chain joins TRBV2 and TRBJ1-6; D is possibly TRBD1 (5 bases). This CDR3 is built from 14 residues. Germline V CDR1 and CDR2: SNHLY, FYNNEI. The V end was cut by 8 bases, the J end by 2 bases, with 10 bases between. The CDR3 sequence: CASRGVTYNSPLHF. Incomplete CDR3 DNA: TGTGCCAGCCGAGGGGTCACCTATAATTCACCC.

At least ten counts were recorded for this clone. The read gets to within 3 residues of the CDR3 end, and the germline J gene fills in the rest. The chain joins TRBV19 to TRBJ2-1, with no clear D. Germline CDR1 is LNHDA and CDR2 is SQIVND (reference sequence). With 1 base removed from V and 5 bases from J, the gap between germline ends came to 9 bases. The CDR3 is made up of 14 amino acids. CDR3 sequence: CASSIAAANNEQFF. CDR3 bases read: TGTGCCAGTAGTATAGCGGCGGCGAACAATGAG.